This T cell receptor (beta chain) comes out of a study of response to subunit inactivated influenza vaccine. Study-wide results and caveats: The authors proposed limited new T cell recruitment per seasonal influenza vaccination.

CDR3 length equals 16 residues. The junction had 2 bases not matched to a gene; V was cut back by 0 bases and J by 6 bases. Germline V gives CDR1 LGHNA, CDR2 YNFKEQ. TCRdb called the RT-PCR reads again in MiXCR, with one record for every CDR3 protein. The sample yields hundreds of thousands of distinct CDR3 sequences, more than 15% seen once. Comments on this clonotype: Its specificity is not known.

The specimen comprised PBMCs from blood, sampled roughly 12 days after vaccination. This sequence joins TRBV4-2 and TRBJ2-1, with 13 nucleotides matching TRBD2. The receptor was derived from a man in his fifties or sixties who received an inactivated influenza vaccine. CDR3 amino acids: CASSQDRTSGSNEQFF. Here the CDR3 DNA reads TGTGCCAGCAGCCAAGACCGGACTAGCGGGAGCAATGAGCAGTTCTTC.